One and the same sample provided the 8 T cell receptor beta chains below, sequenced in a study of identical twins. TCRdb reprocessed the 5' RACE reads via MiXCR and lists one record per CDR3 protein. The data hold approximately 240,000 distinct CDR3 sequences, with about 14% observed a single time. Specimen: memory (CD45RO+) T cells sorted from blood. These receptors originate from a woman younger than 35 in good health.

This clonotype turned up a few times. The chain employs TRBV5-1 and TRBJ1-1, with unresolved D. The CDR3 sequence is 14 residues long. The germline gives CDR1 SGHRS, CDR2 YFSETQ. V lost 4 bases to trimming and J lost 2 bases, with 12 bases between them. The CDR3 sequence is CASSLSPANTEAFF. Written as DNA, the CDR3 is TGCGCCAGCAGCCTCTCCCCGGCCAACACTGAAGCTTTCTTT.

The chain carries TRBV6-2 or TRBV6-3 and TRBJ1-1; D not certain. The germline gives CDR1 MNHEY, CDR2 SVGEGT. The CDR3 extends over 13 amino acids. Trimming shortened V by 0 bases and J by 7 bases, and 9 bases separated the two germline ends. CDR3: CASSYSEGSEAFF. The CDR3, as DNA: TGTGCCAGCAGTTACTCGGAGGGAAGTGAAGCTTTCTTT.

This clonotype occurred a few times. The chain is built from TRBV12-3 or TRBV12-4 and TRBJ2-5; D call uncertain. The CDR3 extends over 13 amino acids. Trimming removed 7 bases from V and 2 bases from J, with 11 bases in between. In DNA, the CDR3 is TGTGCCAGCACCATTTGGAATCAAGAGACCCAGTACTTC. Residues: CASTIWNQETQYF.

This clonotype has ten or more counts. V usage is TRBV13 and J usage is TRBJ2-2; D gene ambiguous. V gave up 5 bases and J gave up 3 bases, with 10 bases separating them. The CDR3 sequence is 14 residues long. The V gene's germline CDR1 is PRHDT and CDR2 FYEKMQ (reference sequence). DNA of the CDR3: TGTGCCAGCAGCCGGATTAAGTACACCGGGGAGCTGTTTTTT. Translating gives CASSRIKYTGELFF. The full variable domain, in which reference TRBV13 and TRBJ2-2 provide the parts outside the CDR3, is AAGVIQSPRHLIKEKRETATLKCYPIPRHDTVYWYQQGPGQDPQFLISFYEKMQSDKGSIPDRFSAQQFSDYHSELNMSSLELGDSALYFCASSRIKYTGELFFGEGSRLTVL.

The chain recombines TRBV7-6 with TRBJ2-1; D ambiguous. Germline CDR1 is SGHVS and CDR2 is FNYEAQ. V lost 4 bases, J lost 0 bases, and 16 bases lay in between. This CDR3 region has 17 residues. The CDR3 sequence: CASSSLSRTSSYNEQFF. In DNA form, the CDR3 reads TGTGCCAGCAGCTCTCTTAGCAGAACGAGCTCCTACAATGAGCAGTTCTTC.

This clonotype was seen more than once but under ten times. The gene calls are TRBV5-1 and TRBJ1-4, with no clear D. CDR3 length: 14 residues. The germline V and J ends were trimmed by 4 bases and 0 bases, with 7 bases remaining between them. CDR1 and CDR2 (germline): SGHRS, YFSETQ. CDR3 coding DNA: TGCGCCAGCAGCAAAGATGCAACTAATGAAAAACTGTTTTTT. As protein: CASSKDATNEKLFF.

This clonotype has just a few counts. The chain carries TRBV12-3 or TRBV12-4 and TRBJ2-6; 8 bases match TRBD2. This CDR3 spans 18 amino acids. The V and J ends lost 6 bases and 0 bases, in that order; junction bases with no gene match: 10. In nucleotides, the CDR3 is TGTGCCAGCAGCGATAGCGGGAATATCTTCTCTGGGGCCAACGTCCTGACTTTC. Translating gives CASSDSGNIFSGANVLTF.

This clonotype was recorded a few times. This rearrangement joins TRBV5-5 to TRBJ2-3, with D possibly being TRBD2 (6 bases). Germline CDR1 and CDR2: SGHKS and YYEKEE (reference sequence). The V end lost 5 bases, the J end lost 4 bases, and 17 bases lay between the germline ends. There are 15 residues in the CDR3. This CDR3 is CASSRLEDSADTQYF. DNA for the CDR3: TGTGCCAGCAGTCGACTAGAGGATTCCGCAGATACGCAGTATTTT.